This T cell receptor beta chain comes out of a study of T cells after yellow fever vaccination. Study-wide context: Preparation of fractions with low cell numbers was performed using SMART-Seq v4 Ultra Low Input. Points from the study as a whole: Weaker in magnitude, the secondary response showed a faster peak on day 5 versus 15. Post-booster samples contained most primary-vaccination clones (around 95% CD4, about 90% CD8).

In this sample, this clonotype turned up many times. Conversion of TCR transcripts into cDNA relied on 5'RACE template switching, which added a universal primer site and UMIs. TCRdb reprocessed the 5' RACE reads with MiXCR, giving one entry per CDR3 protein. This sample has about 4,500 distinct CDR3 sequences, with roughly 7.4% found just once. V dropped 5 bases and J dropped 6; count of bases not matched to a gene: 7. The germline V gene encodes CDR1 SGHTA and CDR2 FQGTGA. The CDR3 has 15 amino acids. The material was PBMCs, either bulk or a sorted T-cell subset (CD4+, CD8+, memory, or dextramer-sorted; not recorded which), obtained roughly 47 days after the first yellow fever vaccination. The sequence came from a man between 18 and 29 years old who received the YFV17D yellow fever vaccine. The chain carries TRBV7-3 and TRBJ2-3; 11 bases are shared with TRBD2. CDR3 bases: TGTGCCAGCAGCGCGAAGACTAGCGGGGCGGATACGCAGTATTTT. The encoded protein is CASSAKTSGADTQYF.